The sample holds a few counts of the clone carrying this TCR beta chain. Its antigen is currently unknown. The record originates from a study of graft-versus-host responses after intestinal transplantation. Turning to the study itself: The recipients all started with anti-thymocyte globulin induction and then took tacrolimus and steroids for around 3 years. Findings and caveats of the study: Ileal or blood samples showed some GvH clones first, and such clones were also found in recipient marrow. Peak GvH clone levels in circulation were associated with early post-transplant HvG declines.

TCRdb's copy holds only in-frame clones and misses some; the assay was immunoSEQ multiplex PCR. The table shows some 85,000 clones, with 85% to 95% occurring only once. This clonotype originated in a human donor who was the organ donor for an intestinal transplant. The material was unstimulated CD8+ T cells sorted from spleen or lymph node cells, obtained before transplant.

CDR3 DNA: TGTGCCAGCAGGGCAGCTAACTATGGCTACACCTTC. This translates into CASRAANYGYTF. The chain carries TRBV7-9 and TRBJ1-2; D uncertain. The V gene lost 6 bases and the J gene lost 0 bases, with 5 bases spanning the gap. The CDR3 covers 12 residues. Germline V gives CDR1 SEHNR, CDR2 FQNEAQ (reference sequence).